The following is a TCR beta chain sequence with its context. This entry belongs to a study of control samples from healthy donors and cancer patients. Produced via immunoSEQ multiplex PCR; TCRdb's table is partial and in-frame only. The data contain about 110,000 clones, 90% of them seen just once; the ten biggest clones take up 4% to 4.5%. V lost 5 bases and J lost 2, with 13 bases in between. CDR1 LNHNV and CDR2 YYDKDF come from the germline V gene (reference sequence). The CDR3 is made up of 15 amino acids. This chain joins TRBV15 and TRBJ1-3; D is perhaps TRBD1 (5 bases). The sample comprised blood. The TCR comes from a human donor in good health. The donor label of this sample is uncertain. CDR3 DNA: TGTGCCACCAGCCTAGGGGTAGGCCCTGGAAACACCATATATTTT. Its protein product is CATSLGVGPGNTIYF.